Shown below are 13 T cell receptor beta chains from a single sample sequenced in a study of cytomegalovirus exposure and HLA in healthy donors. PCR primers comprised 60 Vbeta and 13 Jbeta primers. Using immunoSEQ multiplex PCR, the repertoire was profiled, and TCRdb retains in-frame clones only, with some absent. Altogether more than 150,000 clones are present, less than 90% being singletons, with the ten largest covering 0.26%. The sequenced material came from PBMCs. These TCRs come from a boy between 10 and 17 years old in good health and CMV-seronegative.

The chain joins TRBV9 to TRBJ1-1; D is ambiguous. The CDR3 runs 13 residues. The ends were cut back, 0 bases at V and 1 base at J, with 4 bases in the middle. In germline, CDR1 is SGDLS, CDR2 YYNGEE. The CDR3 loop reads CASSVVRNTEAFF. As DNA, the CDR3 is TGTGCCAGCAGCGTAGTCAGGAACACTGAAGCTTTCTTT.

CDR3 sequence (DNA): TGTGCCAGCAGACGAGGACAGGGTAACTACGAGCAGTACTTC. It codes for CASRRGQGNYEQYF. The chain recombines TRBV6-5 with TRBJ2-7; 8 bases align to TRBD1. The CDR3 has 14 amino acids. Germline V CDR1 and CDR2: MNHEY, SVGAGI. With V trimmed by 6 bases and J by 3 bases, 7 bases remained unmatched.

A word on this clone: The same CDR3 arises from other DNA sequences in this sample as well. DNA of the CDR3: TGTGCCAGCAGCTTAGACGGGACAGGGACTGAAGCTTTCTTT. As protein: CASSLDGTGTEAFF. The rearrangement joins TRBV11-2 to TRBJ1-1, with 9 positions matching TRBD1. Per the germline V gene, CDR1 is SGHAT and CDR2 is FQNNGV. The CDR3 totals 14 residues. V was clipped by 0 bases and J by 5 bases; unmatched bases: 1.

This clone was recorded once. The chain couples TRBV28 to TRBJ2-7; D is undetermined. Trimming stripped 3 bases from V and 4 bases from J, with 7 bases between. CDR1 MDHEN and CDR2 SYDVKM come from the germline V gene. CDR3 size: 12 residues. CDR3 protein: CASSFPEYEQYF. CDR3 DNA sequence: TGTGCCAGCAGTTTCCCCGAGTACGAGCAGTACTTC.

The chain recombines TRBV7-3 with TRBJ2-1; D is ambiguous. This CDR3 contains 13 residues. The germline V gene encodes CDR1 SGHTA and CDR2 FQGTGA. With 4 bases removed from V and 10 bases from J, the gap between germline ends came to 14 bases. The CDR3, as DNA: TGTGCCAGCAGCTCGCTTGGAGTTCCCGAGCAGTTCTTC. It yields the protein CASSSLGVPEQFF.

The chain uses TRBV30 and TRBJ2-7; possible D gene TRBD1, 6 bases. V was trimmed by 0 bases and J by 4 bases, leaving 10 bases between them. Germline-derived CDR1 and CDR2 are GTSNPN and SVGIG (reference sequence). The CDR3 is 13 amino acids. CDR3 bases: TGTGCCTGGAGTGTGGGACATCGATACGAGCAGTACTTC. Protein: CAWSVGHRYEQYF.

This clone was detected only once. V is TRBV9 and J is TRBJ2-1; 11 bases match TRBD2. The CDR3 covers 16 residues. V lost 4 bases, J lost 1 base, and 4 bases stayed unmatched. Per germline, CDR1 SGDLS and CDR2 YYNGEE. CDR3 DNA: TGTGCCAGCAGCCCTGGGACTAGCGGTTCCTACAATGAGCAGTTCTTC. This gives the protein CASSPGTSGSYNEQFF.

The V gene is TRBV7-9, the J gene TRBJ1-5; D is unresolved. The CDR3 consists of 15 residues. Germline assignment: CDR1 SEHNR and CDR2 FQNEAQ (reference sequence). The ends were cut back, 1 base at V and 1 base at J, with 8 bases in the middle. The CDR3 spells CASSLGGSSNQPQHF. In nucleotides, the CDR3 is TGTGCCAGCAGCTTAGGCGGAAGCAGCAATCAGCCCCAGCATTTT.

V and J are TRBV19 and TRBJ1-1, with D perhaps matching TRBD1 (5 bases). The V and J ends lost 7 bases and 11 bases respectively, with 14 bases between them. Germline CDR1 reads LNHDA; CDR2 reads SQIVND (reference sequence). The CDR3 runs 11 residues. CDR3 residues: CASMRGPEAFF. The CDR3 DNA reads TGTGCCAGTATGCGGGGCCCGGAGGCTTTCTTT.

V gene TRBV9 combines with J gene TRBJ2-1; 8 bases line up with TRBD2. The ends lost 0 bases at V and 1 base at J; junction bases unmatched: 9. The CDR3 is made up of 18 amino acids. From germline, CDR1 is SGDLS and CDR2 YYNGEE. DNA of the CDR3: TGTGCCAGCAGCGTAGAGGACATAGCGGGAAGGTCCTACAATGAGCAGTTCTTC. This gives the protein CASSVEDIAGRSYNEQFF.

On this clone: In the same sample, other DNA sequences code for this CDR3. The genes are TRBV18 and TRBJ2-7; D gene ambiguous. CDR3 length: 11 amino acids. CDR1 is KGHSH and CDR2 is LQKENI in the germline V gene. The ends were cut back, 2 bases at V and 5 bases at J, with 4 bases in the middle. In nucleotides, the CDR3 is TGTGCCAGCTCACCAAGCCACGAGCAGTACTTC. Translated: CASSPSHEQYF. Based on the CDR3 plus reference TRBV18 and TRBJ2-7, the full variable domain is NAGVMQNPRHLVRRRGQEARLRCSPMKGHSHVYWYRQLPEEGLKFMVYLQKENIIDESGMPKERFSAEFPKEGPSILRIQQVVRGDSAAYFCASSPSHEQYFGPGTRLTVT.

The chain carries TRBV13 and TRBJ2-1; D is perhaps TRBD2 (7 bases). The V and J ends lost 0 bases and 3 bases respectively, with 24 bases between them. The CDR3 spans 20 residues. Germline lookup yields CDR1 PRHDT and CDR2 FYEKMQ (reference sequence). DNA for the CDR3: TGTGCCAGCAGCTTAGGGGTTGTAACTAGGGGGGGGCCCCTCTACAATGAGCAGTTCTTC. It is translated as CASSLGVVTRGGPLYNEQFF.

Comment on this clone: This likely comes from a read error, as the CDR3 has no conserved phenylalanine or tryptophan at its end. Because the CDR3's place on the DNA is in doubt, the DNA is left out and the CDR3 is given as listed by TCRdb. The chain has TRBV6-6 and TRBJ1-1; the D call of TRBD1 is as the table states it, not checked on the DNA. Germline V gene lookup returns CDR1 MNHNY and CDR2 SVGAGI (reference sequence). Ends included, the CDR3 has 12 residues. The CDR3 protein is CASTLPGQGFFI.